What follows are 2 T cell receptor beta chains derived from one specimen sequenced in a study of siplizumab effects on memory and regulatory T cells. Profiling relied on immunoSEQ multiplex PCR, and the TCRdb table lists in-frame clones only, not all of them. The table records about 82,000 clones, roughly 90% of them present only once. The specimen sequenced was Tregs sorted from blood. The origin of the receptors is a human donor in good health.

V gene TRBV9 combines with J gene TRBJ2-5; D remains ambiguous. The CDR3 is 11 amino acids. CDR1 and CDR2 from the germline V gene are SGDLS and YYNGEE. With 3 bases removed from V and 1 base from J, the gap between germline ends came to 1 base. This CDR3 is CASSAQETQYF. Written as DNA, the CDR3 is TGTGCCAGCAGCGCCCAAGAGACCCAGTACTTC. The complete variable domain, with remaining parts taken from reference TRBV9 and TRBJ2-5, reads DSGVTQTPKHLITATGQRVTLRCSPRSGDLSVYWYQQSLDQGLQFLIQYYNGEERAKGNILERFSAQQFPDLHSELNLSSLELGDSALYFCASSAQETQYFGPGTRLLVL.

The chain combines TRBV7-3 with TRBJ1-1; D is ambiguous. This CDR3 spans 14 amino acids. In germline, CDR1 is SGHTA, CDR2 FQGTGA. V was pared by 5 bases and J by 1 base, with 11 bases between. The CDR3 DNA is TGTGCCAGCAGCCCCGGAGGGCCGAACACTGAAGCTTTCTTT. It specifies CASSPGGPNTEAFF. Full variable domain (missing parts from reference TRBV7-3 and TRBJ1-1): GAGVSQTPSNKVTEKGKYVELRCDPISGHTALYWYRQSLGQGPEFLIYFQGTGAADDSGLPNDRFFAVRPEGSVSTLKIQRTERGDSAVYLCASSPGGPNTEAFFGQGTRLTVV.